The clone carrying this T cell receptor beta chain was detected once. Only in-frame clones appear in the TCRdb table, and some are missing; sequencing was by immunoSEQ multiplex PCR. The repertoire holds roughly 11,000 clones, with approximately 94% as singletons. The CDR3 has 17 residues. The ends lost 2 bases at V and 4 bases at J; junction bases unmatched: 13. Germline CDR1 is LGHNA and CDR2 is YNFKEQ. This entry comes from a study of regulatory and conventional T cells in RAG deficiency. Genomic DNA came from blood regulatory T cells gated CD4+ CD25-high CD127-low. These data also featured in a second study, about regulatory T cells. That source reports: Amplification used 52 TRBV primers and 13 TRBJ primers. In patients, unique TRB V-J pairs were restricted and V/J usage skewed, especially in Tregs.

Material: CD127- CD25+ CD4+ Tregs sorted from blood. This chain links TRBV4-2 with TRBJ1-2, with TRBD1 matching over 7 bases. This receptor was obtained from a human donor in good health. The CDR3 protein is CASSQSRRQGGIYGYTF. The CDR3 region has the DNA TGTGCCAGCAGCCAATCCCGGAGACAGGGAGGAATCTATGGCTACACCTTC.